These 29 T cell receptor beta chains were all obtained from the same sample, sequenced in a study of Ad26.COV2.S vaccination and SARS-CoV-2 variants. Treatment defined: over 15 received Ad26.COV2.S at low or high dose, single or two shots; about 5 received placebo; per-sample allocation not given. All samples were drawn on day 63, counting from the first vaccine or placebo injection. TCRdb keeps only in-frame clones here, not all; method: immunoSEQ multiplex PCR. The data show 350,000 to 400,000 clones, approximately 90% seen once. The sequences come from peripheral blood, collected in a trial of Ad26.COV2.S vaccine versus placebo. These receptor sequences come from a person between 18 and 60 years old who received the Ad26.COV2.S COVID-19 vaccine or a placebo.

The chain recombines TRBV10-3 with TRBJ1-1; the D is unclear. The CDR3 spans 13 residues. Trimming cost V 8 bases and J 1 base, with 11 bases left between them. Germline V gives CDR1 ENHRY, CDR2 SYGVKD. CDR3 in DNA: TGTGCCATCTCCGTTACTTCGAACACTGAAGCTTTCTTT. Protein: CAISVTSNTEAFF.

The V call is TRBV7-2, the J call TRBJ1-5; 8 bases agree with TRBD1. CDR3 length: 14 residues. Germline CDR1 SGHTA, CDR2 FQGNSA. After removal of 5 bases from V and 7 bases from J, the junction contained 7 bases not matched to a gene. CDR3: CASSQTGEEQPQHF. The CDR3 nucleotides read TGTGCCAGCAGCCAGACAGGGGAGGAACAGCCCCAGCATTTT.

V and J are TRBV3-1 (or the pseudogene TRBV3-2) and TRBJ1-5; D uncertain. Germline assignment: CDR1 LGHDT and CDR2 YNNKEL (reference sequence). This CDR3 has 14 amino acids. V was trimmed by 0 bases and J by 8 bases, leaving 11 bases between them. The CDR3 DNA is TGTGCCAGCAGCCAAGATCTGACCGGGGAGCCCCAGCATTTT. Residues: CASSQDLTGEPQHF.

CDR3 in DNA: TGTGCCAGCAGCGAGGCCCCGAGCTCCTACAATGAGCAGTTCTTC. Protein sequence: CASSEAPSSYNEQFF. The chain joins TRBV3-1 (or the pseudogene TRBV3-2) to TRBJ2-1; D uncertain. Trimming took off 5 bases at V and 0 bases at J, with 11 bases between the two ends. The CDR3 sequence is 15 residues long. Looked up from germline, CDR1 is LGHDT and CDR2 is YNNKEL (reference sequence).

This chain joins TRBV18 and TRBJ2-1; D not certain. Germline CDR1 and CDR2: KGHSH and LQKENI. The CDR3 is made up of 14 amino acids. Between the trimmed V and J ends, which lost 3 bases and 2 bases, there was a span of 8 bases. Here the CDR3 DNA reads TGTGCCAGCTCACCGAGCCCGACCTACAATGAGCAGTTCTTC. Translation: CASSPSPTYNEQFF.

The chain joins TRBV5-4 to TRBJ2-7; D possibly corresponds to TRBD1 (6 bases). The germline V gene has CDR1 SGHNT and CDR2 YYREEE (reference sequence). CDR3 size: 15 residues. Between the trimmed V and J ends, which lost 3 bases and 4 bases, there was a span of 17 bases. CDR3 in amino acids: CASSSAGEMKYEQYF. The CDR3 bases are TGTGCCAGCAGCTCCGCAGGGGAAATGAAGTACGAGCAGTACTTC.

This clone was recorded only once. The chain links TRBV29-1 to TRBJ1-2; TRBD1 matches at 7 bases. The J segment lost 5 bases and the V segment lost 3 bases, leaving 9 bases of the junction unmatched. Germline values: CDR1 SQVTM, CDR2 ANQGSEA. CDR3 length equals 14 residues. CDR3 region: CSVERPGQLYGYTF. The CDR3 DNA sequence: TGCAGCGTTGAGCGACCGGGACAGCTTTATGGCTACACCTTC.

V and J are TRBV19 and TRBJ1-2; no reliable D call. This CDR3 contains 13 residues. Deletions cut 7 bases from V and 4 bases from J, with 13 bases between. Germline V gene lookup returns CDR1 LNHDA and CDR2 SQIVND (reference sequence). CDR3 in DNA: TGTGCCAGTATGGGGTGGCGGACCTATGGCTACACCTTC. Protein product: CASMGWRTYGYTF.

The rearrangement uses TRBV21-1 and TRBJ2-3; the D segment call TRBD1 is taken from the table without a DNA check. TRBV21-1 is a recognized pseudogene. The CDR3 totals 18 residues. The CDR3 protein is CASSKAIRDRGYTDTQYF. CDR3 in DNA: TGTGCCAGCAGCAAAGCTATCCGGGACAGGGGGTATACAGATACGCAGTATTTT.

The chain has TRBV2 and TRBJ2-3; no clear D gene. Looked up from germline, CDR1 is SNHLY and CDR2 is FYNNEI. CDR3 length: 13 amino acids. Trimming took 7 bases from V and 5 from J, leaving 13 bases between them. CDR3 DNA: TGTGCCAGCACGGACGGGTTGGAAGATACGCAGTATTTT. Translation gives CASTDGLEDTQYF.

The chain carries TRBV7-2 and TRBJ1-1, with a possible D match to TRBD1 (5 bases). There are 11 residues in the CDR3. Per germline, CDR1 SGHTA and CDR2 FQGNSA. Trimming shortened V by 8 bases and J by 1 base, and 5 bases separated the two germline ends. The CDR3 region is CASGGNTEAFF. CDR3 in DNA: TGTGCCAGCGGGGGGAACACTGAAGCTTTCTTT.

The chain employs TRBV27 and TRBJ2-7; D assignment may be TRBD1 or TRBD2 (5 bases each). V was shortened by 2 bases and J by 4 bases, with 9 bases between the two germline ends. Germline-derived CDR1 and CDR2 are MNHEY and SMNVEV (reference sequence). The CDR3 contains 13 residues. This chain's CDR3 is CASSLRGAYEQYF. The CDR3 coding sequence is TGTGCCAGCAGTTTACGGGGCGCATACGAGCAGTACTTC.

CDR3 in amino acids: CASSVPRGRENTGELFF. The CDR3 bases are TGTGCCAGCAGCGTCCCTCGGGGCAGGGAAAACACCGGGGAGCTGTTTTTT. The gene calls are TRBV9 and TRBJ2-2; D possibly uses TRBD1 or TRBD2 (5 bases each). The CDR3 spans 17 residues. Looked up from germline, CDR1 is SGDLS and CDR2 is YYNGEE. The V and J ends lost 2 bases and 2 bases respectively, with 16 bases between them.

This chain uses TRBV30 with TRBJ2-2; no clear D. Trimming pared 2 bases from V and 6 bases from J, leaving 4 bases between. Germline CDR1 is GTSNPN and CDR2 is SVGIG (reference sequence). This CDR3 is built from 11 residues. In nucleotides, the CDR3 is TGTGCCTGGAGTATTCCCGGGGAGCTGTTTTTT. It translates to CAWSIPGELFF.

The chain employs TRBV24-1 and TRBJ2-3; D gene ambiguous. The CDR3 totals 13 residues. In germline, CDR1 is KGHDR, CDR2 SFDVKD. V lost 4 bases, J lost 2 bases, and 6 bases lay in between. The CDR3 DNA is TGTGCCACCAGTGACCGGGTCACAGATACGCAGTATTTT. It yields the protein CATSDRVTDTQYF.

The chain joins TRBV3-1 (or the pseudogene TRBV3-2) to TRBJ1-1, with TRBD1 matching 7 bases. The germline gives CDR1 LGHDT, CDR2 YNNKEL (reference sequence). Losses at the gene ends were 7 bases for V and 6 bases for J; bases not matched to a gene: 8. CDR3 length: 13 residues. CDR3 loop: CASTSTGIAEAFF. The CDR3 DNA reads TGTGCCAGCACGTCGACAGGGATCGCTGAAGCTTTCTTT.

This clone appeared once. The chain uses TRBV27 and TRBJ2-5, with TRBD2 as a possible D gene (6 bases). V gave up 5 bases and J gave up 1 base, with 8 bases separating them. Per germline, CDR1 MNHEY and CDR2 SMNVEV (reference sequence). The CDR3 totals 13 residues. The CDR3 loop reads CASSRRGQETQYF. The CDR3 nucleotides read TGTGCCAGCAGTAGGCGGGGCCAAGAGACCCAGTACTTC.

This chain links TRBV2 with TRBJ1-5; D unresolved. Trimming pared 3 bases from V and 6 bases from J, leaving 9 bases between. The germline V gene has CDR1 SNHLY and CDR2 FYNNEI. The CDR3 is 13 residues long. CDR3 nucleotides: TGTGCCAGCAGTGATGAGGTGGCTCAGCCCCAGCATTTT. Encoded protein: CASSDEVAQPQHF.

The chain recombines TRBV5-4 with TRBJ2-1; 7 bases align to TRBD1. The CDR3 is 15 residues long. Germline V gene lookup returns CDR1 SGHNT and CDR2 YYREEE (reference sequence). J gave up 7 bases and V 4 bases, and 11 bases lay outside the gene matches. The CDR3 loop is CASSPGQETRNEQFF. Written as DNA, the CDR3 is TGTGCCAGCAGCCCCGGACAGGAGACAAGGAATGAGCAGTTCTTC.

V is TRBV12-3 or TRBV12-4 and J is TRBJ1-1; the D is unclear. V lost 5 bases and J lost 5, with 12 bases in between. The CDR3 sequence is 13 residues long. The CDR3, as DNA: TGTGCCAGCAGTGGTACTGGGTGGACTGAAGCTTTCTTT. This gives the protein CASSGTGWTEAFF.

The CDR3 here is CASSQDGNNEQFF. The CDR3 DNA reads as TGTGCCAGCAGTCAGGACGGCAACAATGAGCAGTTCTTC. V and J are TRBV2 and TRBJ2-1; unclear D gene. Per germline, CDR1 SNHLY and CDR2 FYNNEI. Trimming left V 5 bases short and J 5 bases short, with 10 bases between. The CDR3 totals 13 residues.

This clone has just a few counts. The CDR3 reads CASSIRRTPSGNTIYF. For the CDR3, the DNA is TGTGCCAGTAGTATTCGGAGAACACCGTCTGGAAACACCATATATTTT. The chain has TRBV19 and TRBJ1-3; D remains unclear. CDR3 size: 16 residues. V dropped 3 bases and J dropped 1 base, with 13 bases sitting between them. Germline CDR1 LNHDA, CDR2 SQIVND (reference sequence).

The sample holds a few counts of this clone. J is TRBJ1-1 and V is TRBV10-3, with D maybe TRBD1 (6 bases). This CDR3 has 14 amino acids. The ends were cut back, 7 bases at V and 1 base at J, with 13 bases in the middle. CDR1 ENHRY and CDR2 SYGVKD come from the germline V gene. CDR3 sequence reads: CAINTGTENTEAFF. DNA for the CDR3: TGTGCCATCAATACAGGGACGGAGAACACTGAAGCTTTCTTT.

The chain carries TRBV6-5 and TRBJ2-2, with D uncertain. CDR1 and CDR2 from the germline V gene are MNHEY and SVGAGI. V gave up 4 bases and J gave up 3 bases, with 9 bases separating them. CDR3 length equals 14 residues. CDR3 DNA: TGTGCCAGCAGTTTCCACGCTTACACCGGGGAGCTGTTTTTT. Translating it yields CASSFHAYTGELFF.

This chain joins TRBV3-1 (or the pseudogene TRBV3-2) and TRBJ1-3; D gene unclear. The germline V and J ends were trimmed by 3 bases and 1 base, with 10 bases remaining between them. Germline CDR1 is LGHDT and CDR2 is YNNKEL (reference sequence). CDR3 length: 15 amino acids. The CDR3 nucleotides read TGTGCCAGCAGCCAGGAAGGGTATTCTGGAAACACCATATATTTT. It is translated as CASSQEGYSGNTIYF.

The gene calls are TRBV7-2 and TRBJ1-4, with D unclear. Germline loops: CDR1 SGHTA, CDR2 FQGNSA. CDR3 length: 15 amino acids. V lost 2 bases and J lost 8, with 15 bases in between. The DNA for the CDR3 is TGTGCCAGCAGCTTACATTCAGCACGCGGCGAAAAACTGTTTTTT. Translating it yields CASSLHSARGEKLFF. Complete variable domain (other parts from reference TRBV7-2 and TRBJ1-4): GAGVSQSPSNKVTEKGKDVELRCDPISGHTALYWYRQSLGQGLEFLIYFQGNSAPDKSGLPSDRFSAERTGGSVSTLTIQRTQQEDSAVYLCASSLHSARGEKLFFGSGTQLSVL.

The chain's CDR3 is CASSFGTNIGNTIYF. The CDR3 DNA reads TGTGCCAGCAGCTTTGGGACAAACATTGGAAACACCATATATTTT. The J gene is TRBJ1-3, the V gene TRBV5-4; a possible D gene is TRBD1 (6 bases). V gave up 2 bases and J gave up 3 bases, with 12 bases separating them. Germline CDR1 reads SGHNT; CDR2 reads YYREEE (reference sequence). The CDR3 is 15 amino acids.

In nucleotides, the CDR3 is TGTGCCAGCACCGAAGGCGGGTCGGACACCGGGGAGCTGTTTTTT. It specifies CASTEGGSDTGELFF. The J gene is TRBJ2-2, the V gene TRBV6-5; D might be TRBD2 (5 bases). In germline, CDR1 is MNHEY, CDR2 SVGAGI. The CDR3 is made up of 15 amino acids. V was trimmed by 7 bases and J by 3 bases, leaving 15 bases between them.

The chain recombines TRBV18 with TRBJ1-1, with D possibly being TRBD1 (5 bases). The V gene's germline CDR1 is KGHSH and CDR2 LQKENI. The CDR3 runs 11 residues. Trimming removed 4 bases at V and 11 bases at J, with 11 bases between. CDR3 coding DNA: TGTGCCAGCTCACTACAGGATCGGGCTTTCTTT. This codes for CASSLQDRAFF.